Below, one T cell receptor (beta chain) is given with its context. Its specificity is not known. Documented time point: newly diagnosed GD, antithyroid drugs for less than 3 months. The TCR library was made from RNA extracted from PBMCs. Germline CDR1 MDHEN, CDR2 SYDVKM. This CDR3 has 15 amino acids. V lost 6 bases, J lost 8 bases, and 11 bases stayed unmatched. The data were taken from a study of regulatory T cells in long-lasting Graves disease. Turning to the study itself: The study enrolled newly diagnosed Graves' patients on antithyroid drugs under 3 months.

To make TCR beta libraries, researchers used iRepertoire HTBI primers and Arm-PCR of CDR3 regions. Each CDR3 protein gets one entry after TCRdb re-called the multiplex PCR reads with MiXCR. Of some 330,000 distinct CDR3 sequences listed, roughly 10% were seen once; the top ten hold under 20%. Study outcomes and limitations: Gene preferences differed: TRBV28, TRBJ1-2, TRBJ2-5 in persistent cases.

The same data also contributed to another study, on T cells in Graves' hyperthyroidism and ophthalmopathy.

Sequencing was performed on peripheral blood mononuclear cells (PBMCs), taken at new diagnosis, from a patient treated with antithyroid drugs. The rearrangement links TRBV28 to TRBJ2-1, with 9 bases matching TRBD1. The sequence was collected from a woman aged 18-29 years with Graves disease. The CDR3 DNA reads TGTGCCAGCAGCACCGGGGACAGGGTTTGGGATGAGCAGTTCTTC. Its protein product is CASSTGDRVWDEQFF.